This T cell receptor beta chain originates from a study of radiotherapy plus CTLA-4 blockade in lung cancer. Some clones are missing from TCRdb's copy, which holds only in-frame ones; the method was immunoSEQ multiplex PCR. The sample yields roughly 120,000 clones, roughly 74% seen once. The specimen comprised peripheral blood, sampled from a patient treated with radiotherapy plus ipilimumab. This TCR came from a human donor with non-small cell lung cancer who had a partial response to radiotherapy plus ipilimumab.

This chain's CDR3 is CASSARGGGQETQYF. The CDR3 bases are TGCGCCAGCAGCGCGCGGGGCGGGGGCCAAGAGACCCAGTACTTC. V and J are TRBV4-1 and TRBJ2-5; 7 bases agree with TRBD2. Germline V lookup: CDR1 MGHRA, CDR2 YSYEKL. V lost 5 bases to trimming and J lost 1 base; unmatched junction nucleotides: 7. The CDR3 contains 15 residues.